One sample yielded the 23 T cell receptor beta chains listed below, sequenced in a study of T cell responses to AZD1222 COVID-19 vaccine. Assay: immunoSEQ multiplex PCR; the TCRdb copy retains only in-frame clones and omits some. The sample has about 130,000 clones, about nine tenths seen once; the top ten hold around 7%. Sequencing was performed on peripheral blood, taken on day 0 of AZD1222 vaccination. Receptors originate from an adult in good health.

This chain uses TRBV11-3 with TRBJ2-2; D is possibly TRBD2 (5 bases). The CDR3 consists of 13 residues. Germline CDR1 SGHNT, CDR2 YENEEA. The V end lost 5 bases, the J end lost 7 bases, and 11 bases lay between the germline ends. CDR3 protein: CASSQVRGGELFF. The CDR3 DNA sequence: TGTGCCAGCAGCCAAGTCCGGGGCGGGGAGCTGTTTTTT.

V usage is TRBV25-1 and J usage is TRBJ1-2; D is unresolved. V shed 7 bases and J shed 2 bases, with 11 bases lying between them. The CDR3 loop spans 13 amino acids. The germline V gene encodes CDR1 MGHDK and CDR2 SYGVNS. In nucleotides, the CDR3 is TGTGCCAGCACACAGACCCCCAACTATGGCTACACCTTC. The encoded protein is CASTQTPNYGYTF.

V is TRBV4-3 and J is TRBJ1-1; 7 bases are shared with TRBD1. Germline CDR1 is LGHNA and CDR2 is YSLEER. This CDR3 is 15 amino acids long. V was clipped by 1 base and J by 3 bases; unmatched bases: 5. CDR3 region: CASSQADREYTEAFF. The CDR3 DNA reads as TGCGCCAGCAGCCAAGCCGACAGGGAATACACTGAAGCTTTCTTT.

The chain combines TRBV24-1 with TRBJ2-3, with D uncertain. The CDR3 runs 15 residues. V was shortened by 4 bases and J by 2 bases, with 12 bases between the two germline ends. Germline V gene data show CDR1 as KGHDR and CDR2 as SFDVKD. The CDR3 region is CATSDPRTATDTQYF. The CDR3 DNA follows: TGTGCCACCAGTGACCCTAGAACTGCCACAGATACGCAGTATTTT.

CDR3 DNA sequence: TGTGCCAGCAGTAGGCTGAGCACTGAAGCTTTCTTT. Protein sequence: CASSRLSTEAFF. This chain links TRBV12-3 or TRBV12-4 with TRBJ1-1; D is undetermined. The CDR3 is 12 amino acids. Trimming stripped 5 bases from V and 4 bases from J, with 8 bases between.

The chain uses TRBV10-3 and TRBJ1-2; a weak D match, TRBD1 (5 bases). The CDR3 loop spans 14 amino acids. The germline V gene has CDR1 ENHRY and CDR2 SYGVKD. Trimming removed 2 bases from V and 3 bases from J, with 10 bases in between. The CDR3 spells CAISEQGWDYGYTF. CDR3 in DNA: TGTGCCATCAGTGAGCAGGGATGGGACTATGGCTACACCTTC.

This clone was seen once. This chain connects TRBV5-6 to TRBJ1-1; TRBD1 matches at 7 bases. This CDR3 has 17 residues. Per the germline V gene, CDR1 is SGHDT and CDR2 is YYEEEE. The ends lost 5 bases at V and 0 bases at J; junction bases unmatched: 13. Here the CDR3 reads CASRLFTGTALNTEAFF. In DNA, the CDR3 is TGTGCCAGCAGACTGTTCACCGGGACAGCCTTGAACACTGAAGCTTTCTTT.

The chain links TRBV2 to TRBJ1-5; D is unresolved. V was trimmed by 8 bases and J by 4 bases, leaving 15 bases between them. In germline, CDR1 is SNHLY, CDR2 FYNNEI. This CDR3 region has 14 residues. The CDR3 sequence is CASGQSNSNQPQHF. DNA of the CDR3: TGTGCCAGCGGCCAGAGCAACAGTAATCAGCCCCAGCATTTT.

The chain employs TRBV27 and TRBJ1-6; maybe TRBD1 (5 bases). The CDR3 spans 20 residues. CDR1 is MNHEY and CDR2 is SMNVEV in the germline V gene (reference sequence). Trimming left V 6 bases short and J 1 base short, with 25 bases between. The CDR3 here is CASSPRAGTGSWSYNSPLHF. CDR3 DNA: TGTGCCAGCAGCCCACGGGCAGGGACTGGCTCGTGGTCCTATAATTCACCCCTCCACTTT.

The rearrangement links TRBV19 to TRBJ1-1; D uncertain. V dropped 0 bases and J dropped 4 bases, with 6 bases sitting between them. Per the germline V gene, CDR1 is LNHDA and CDR2 is SQIVND (reference sequence). The CDR3 is made up of 13 amino acids. As DNA, the CDR3 is TGTGCCAGTAGTATAGACCTCTTCACTGAAGCTTTCTTT. Encoded protein: CASSIDLFTEAFF.

The chain has TRBV7-6 and TRBJ1-1; TRBD1 matches at 9 bases. Germline V gene lookup returns CDR1 SGHVS and CDR2 FNYEAQ. The CDR3 has 15 residues. Trimming at V came to 5 bases and at J to 1 base, leaving 5 bases not matched to a gene. CDR3 in DNA: TGTGCCAGCAGCGTACAGGGGGCGCGGAACACTGAAGCTTTCTTT. As protein: CASSVQGARNTEAFF. Supplemented by reference TRBV7-6 and TRBJ1-1, the full variable domain reads GAGVSQSPRYKVTKRGQDVALRCDPISGHVSLYWYRQALGQGPEFLTYFNYEAQQDKSGLPNDRFSAERPEGSISTLTIQRTEQRDSAMYRCASSVQGARNTEAFFGQGTRLTVV.

The rearrangement links TRBV28 to TRBJ1-2, with 7 nucleotides matching TRBD1. The ends lost 5 bases at V and 0 bases at J; junction bases unmatched: 6. This CDR3 is 15 amino acids long. Germline V gives CDR1 MDHEN, CDR2 SYDVKM. CDR3 nucleotides: TGTGCCAGCAGTCCATACAGGGGAGCTAACTATGGCTACACCTTC. Translation gives CASSPYRGANYGYTF.

The chain employs TRBV28 and TRBJ2-7, with 11 bases lining up with TRBD2. The CDR3 runs 15 residues. Germline-derived CDR1 and CDR2 are MDHEN and SYDVKM. The V gene end was trimmed by 2 bases and the J gene end by 7 bases; junction bases not matched to a gene: 7. This CDR3 reads CASSLELAGVREQYF. Written as DNA, the CDR3 is TGTGCCAGCAGTTTAGAACTAGCGGGGGTTCGGGAGCAGTACTTC. Variable domain in full (rest from reference TRBV28 and TRBJ2-7): DVKVTQSSRYLVKRTGEKVFLECVQDMDHENMFWYRQDPGLGLRLIYFSYDVKMKEKGDIPEGYSVSREKKERFSLILESASTNQTSMYLCASSLELAGVREQYFGPGTRLTVT.

This clone occurred a few times. This chain links TRBV5-6 with TRBJ1-2; 8 positions agree with TRBD1. CDR1 is SGHDT and CDR2 is YYEEEE in the germline V gene. V was clipped by 1 base and J by 4 bases; unmatched bases: 9. This CDR3 is built from 16 residues. The CDR3 sequence is CASSLYRQGIGYGYTF. In nucleotides, the CDR3 is TGTGCCAGCAGCTTGTACCGACAGGGGATCGGCTATGGCTACACCTTC.

This chain uses TRBV2 with TRBJ2-2, with D perhaps TRBD1 (6 bases). The CDR3 contains 14 residues. The germline V and J ends were trimmed by 7 bases and 3 bases, with 12 bases remaining between them. CDR1 SNHLY and CDR2 FYNNEI come from the germline V gene. The CDR3 reads CASTLDSHTGELFF. CDR3 nucleotide sequence: TGTGCCAGCACCTTGGACAGTCACACCGGGGAGCTGTTTTTT.

The V gene is TRBV3-1 (or the pseudogene TRBV3-2), the J gene TRBJ2-3, with D hard to call. CDR1 is LGHDT and CDR2 is YNNKEL in the germline V gene (reference sequence). This CDR3 region has 14 residues. Trimming pared 0 bases from V and 4 bases from J, leaving 8 bases between. The CDR3 DNA sequence: TGTGCCAGCAGCCAAGATATCGTCGCAGATACGCAGTATTTT. This encodes CASSQDIVADTQYF.

The chain carries TRBV30 and TRBJ2-3, with 10 bases matching TRBD2. The V gene end was trimmed by 2 bases and the J gene end by 1 base; junction bases not matched to a gene: 3. The V gene's germline CDR1 is GTSNPN and CDR2 SVGIG (reference sequence). The CDR3 has 15 residues. CDR3 sequence reads: CAWSNLAGGTDTQYF. CDR3 nucleotide sequence: TGTGCCTGGAGTAACCTAGCGGGGGGCACAGATACGCAGTATTTT.

The V call is TRBV28, the J call TRBJ1-3; 11 positions match TRBD1. Germline CDR1 and CDR2: MDHEN and SYDVKM. With 4 bases clipped from V and 10 bases from J, the junction kept 3 bases outside the gene matches. The CDR3 has 13 amino acids. The CDR3 protein is CASSSGQGATIYF. DNA of the CDR3: TGTGCCAGCAGTTCTGGACAGGGGGCAACCATATATTTT.

The CDR3 here is CASSLTGYNEQFF. Written as DNA, the CDR3 is TGCGCCAGCAGCTTGACAGGGTACAATGAGCAGTTCTTC. The J gene is TRBJ2-1, the V gene TRBV5-1, with D possibly TRBD1 on 6 matching bases. Trimming removed 1 base from V and 4 bases from J, with 6 bases in between. Germline CDR1 reads SGHRS; CDR2 reads YFSETQ. The CDR3 has 13 amino acids.

The CDR3, as DNA: TGCGCCAGCAGCTTGGCCGCAGGGGGCAGTAGAGATACGCAGTATTTT. Translating gives CASSLAAGGSRDTQYF. The chain links TRBV5-1 to TRBJ2-3; 8 bases line up with TRBD1. Germline V lookup: CDR1 SGHRS, CDR2 YFSETQ. The V gene end was trimmed by 0 bases and the J gene end by 5 bases; junction bases not matched to a gene: 8. CDR3 length equals 16 residues.

This clone has a handful of counts. The chain couples TRBV7-3 to TRBJ2-5; TRBD2 matches 11 bases. Germline-derived CDR1 and CDR2 are SGHTA and FQGTGA. This CDR3 comprises 13 residues. The ends lost 5 bases at V and 10 bases at J; junction bases unmatched: 6. The CDR3 region is CASSPSGGTVQYF. As DNA, the CDR3 is TGTGCCAGCAGCCCTAGCGGGGGGACGGTCCAGTACTTC.

The rearrangement uses TRBV2 and TRBJ1-2, with D tentatively TRBD1 (5 bases). The length of the CDR3 is 11 residues. In germline, CDR1 is SNHLY, CDR2 FYNNEI. V was cut by 7 bases and J by 8 bases, with 11 bases left in between. The CDR3 reads CASMEGPGYTF. Here the CDR3 DNA reads TGTGCCAGCATGGAGGGGCCCGGCTACACCTTC.

The V call is TRBV27, the J call TRBJ1-2; TRBD1 matches 8 bases. Germline CDR1 reads MNHEY; CDR2 reads SMNVEV (reference sequence). The CDR3 loop spans 15 amino acids. The V segment lost 4 bases and the J segment 8 bases; nucleotides outside the gene matches: 12. The CDR3 region has the DNA TGTGCCAGCAGTTCGGGACAGGAGGTGGTCTGGGGCTACACCTTC. This codes for CASSSGQEVVWGYTF.